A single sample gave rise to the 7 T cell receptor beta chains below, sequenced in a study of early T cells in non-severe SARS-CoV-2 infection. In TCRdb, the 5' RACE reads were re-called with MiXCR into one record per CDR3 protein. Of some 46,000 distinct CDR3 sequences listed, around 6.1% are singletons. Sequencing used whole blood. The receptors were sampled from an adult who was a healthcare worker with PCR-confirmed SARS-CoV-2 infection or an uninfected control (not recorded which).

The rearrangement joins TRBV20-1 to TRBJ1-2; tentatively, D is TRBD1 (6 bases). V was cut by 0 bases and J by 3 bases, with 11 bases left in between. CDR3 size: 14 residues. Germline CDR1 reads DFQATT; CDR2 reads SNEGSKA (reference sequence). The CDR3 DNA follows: TGCAGTGCTAGAGATAAAAACAGGGACTATGGCTACACCTTC. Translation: CSARDKNRDYGYTF.

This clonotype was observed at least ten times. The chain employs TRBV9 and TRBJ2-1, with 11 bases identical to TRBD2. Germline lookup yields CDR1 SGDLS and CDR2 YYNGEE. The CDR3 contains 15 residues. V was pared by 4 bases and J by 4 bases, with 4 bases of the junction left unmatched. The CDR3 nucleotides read TGTGCCAGCAGCCTTAGCGGGGGGGAATACAATGAGCAGTTCTTC. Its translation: CASSLSGGEYNEQFF.

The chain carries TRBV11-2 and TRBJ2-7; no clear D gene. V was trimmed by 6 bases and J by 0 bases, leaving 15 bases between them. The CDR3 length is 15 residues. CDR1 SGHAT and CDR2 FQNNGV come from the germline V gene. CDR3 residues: CASRGSGRTSYEQYF. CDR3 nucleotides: TGTGCCAGCAGGGGGTCCGGCCGGACCTCCTACGAGCAGTACTTC. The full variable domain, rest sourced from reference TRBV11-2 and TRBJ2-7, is EAGVAQSPRYKIIEKRQSVAFWCNPISGHATLYWYQQILGQGPKLLIQFQNNGVVDDSQLPKDRFSAERLKGVDSTLKIQPAKLEDSAVYLCASRGSGRTSYEQYFGPGTRLTVT.

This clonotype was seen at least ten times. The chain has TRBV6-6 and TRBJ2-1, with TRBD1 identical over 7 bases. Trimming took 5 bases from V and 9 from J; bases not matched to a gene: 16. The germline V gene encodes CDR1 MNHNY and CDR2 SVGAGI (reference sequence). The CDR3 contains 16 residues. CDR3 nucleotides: TGTGCCAGCAGTCAGAACCCCTCACAGGGGTCGGGTGAGCAGTTCTTC. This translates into CASSQNPSQGSGEQFF.

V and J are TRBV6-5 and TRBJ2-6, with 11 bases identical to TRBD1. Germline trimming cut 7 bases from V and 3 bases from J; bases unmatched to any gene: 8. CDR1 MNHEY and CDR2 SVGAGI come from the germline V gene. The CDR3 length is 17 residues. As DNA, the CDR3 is TGTGCCAGCAACGTTGGACAGGGGGCTTATGGGGCCAACGTCCTGACTTTC. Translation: CASNVGQGAYGANVLTF.

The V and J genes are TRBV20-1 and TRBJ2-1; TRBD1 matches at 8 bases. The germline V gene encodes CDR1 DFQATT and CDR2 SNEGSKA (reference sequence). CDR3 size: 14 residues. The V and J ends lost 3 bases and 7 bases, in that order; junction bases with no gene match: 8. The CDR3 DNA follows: TGCAGTGCTAGGTGGCAGGGGGCCGGGAATGAGCAGTTCTTC. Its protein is CSARWQGAGNEQFF.

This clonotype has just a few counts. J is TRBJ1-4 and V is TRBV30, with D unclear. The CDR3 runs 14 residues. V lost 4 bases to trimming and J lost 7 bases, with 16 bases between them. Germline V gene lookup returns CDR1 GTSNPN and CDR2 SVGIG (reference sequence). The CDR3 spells CAWTLRARGEKLFF. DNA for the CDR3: TGTGCCTGGACCCTCCGGGCCCGGGGTGAAAAACTGTTTTTT.